This T cell receptor beta chain was recorded in a study of CD8+ T cells in alopecia areata. Study details: The study gave treated patients oral tofacitinib at 5 to 10 mg twice daily. General study findings and limits: Uncertainty about whether baseline CD8+ expansion is linked to response remains, with one nonresponder.

Remarks on this clone: What it binds is not known.

The CDR3 totals 15 residues. The germline V gene has CDR1 LGHNA and CDR2 YSLEER. The V and J ends lost 1 base and 4 bases respectively, with 13 bases between them. Treatment reported: oral pan-JAK inhibitor, 5-10 mg twice daily. A FACSAria was used to sort CD4+ and CD8+ T cells. These cells came from PBMCs. RNA, once extracted, was reverse transcribed into cDNA for use as the sequencing template. Assay: immunoSEQ multiplex PCR; the TCRdb copy retains only in-frame clones and omits some. The repertoire includes 150,000 to 200,000 clones, roughly 50% of them detected once, and 9.5% to 14% sits in the top ten.

The chain recombines TRBV4-3 with TRBJ1-1, with D maybe TRBD1 (6 bases). This clonotype was sampled from a human donor with alopecia areata. Sequencing used CD8+ T cells sorted from blood, obtained at week 24, from a patient treated with tofacitinib. The DNA of the CDR3 is TGCGCCAGCAGCCAAGGAGGGAGGGGGGGCACTGAAGCTTTCTTT. Its translation is CASSQGGRGGTEAFF.